This entry lists 21 T cell receptor beta chains sequenced from one sample in a study of cytomegalovirus exposure and HLA in healthy donors. PCR primers comprised 60 Vbeta and 13 Jbeta primers. Assay used: immunoSEQ multiplex PCR; TCRdb lists only in-frame clones, some missing. The sample holds about 82,000 clones; less than 85% are singletons and the top ten take about an eighth. The sample comprised PBMCs. These receptors were obtained from a human donor in good health.

The V gene is TRBV5-4, the J gene TRBJ1-2; 7 bases fit TRBD1. The CDR3 runs to 14 residues. Trimming cost V 0 bases and J 8 bases; bases outside gene matches: 7. Germline CDR1 SGHNT, CDR2 YYREEE (reference sequence). CDR3 residues: CASSLGTGSKGYTF. For the CDR3, the DNA is TGTGCCAGCAGCTTGGGGACAGGATCTAAAGGCTACACCTTC.

The CDR3 is CASSWRARGAGTEAFF. CDR3 sequence (DNA): TGTGCCAGCAGCTGGAGGGCTCGCGGGGCAGGAACTGAAGCTTTCTTT. J is TRBJ1-1 and V is TRBV5-6, with D perhaps matching TRBD1 (5 bases). Germline CDR1 and CDR2: SGHDT and YYEEEE. Trimming took off 3 bases at V and 5 bases at J, with 20 bases between the two ends. The CDR3 runs 16 residues.

The sample holds one count of this clone. The chain couples TRBV18 to TRBJ2-7; 7 nucleotides agree with TRBD1. The V gene end was trimmed by 1 base and the J gene end by 5 bases; junction bases not matched to a gene: 11. The CDR3 length is 16 residues. CDR1 and CDR2 (germline): KGHSH, LQKENI. The CDR3 DNA is TGTGCCAGCTCACCACAGATAGGGGGCGACTACGACGAGCAGTACTTC. Translated: CASSPQIGGDYDEQYF.

V and J are TRBV4-1 and TRBJ2-3, with 8 bases identical to TRBD1. The CDR3 has 16 amino acids. The germline V gene encodes CDR1 MGHRA and CDR2 YSYEKL. V shed 1 base and J 8 bases; nucleotides not matched to a gene: 11. The CDR3 nucleotides read TGCGCCAGCAGCCAAGCCGGGGGACAGGACGCGGGTACGCAGTATTTT. This codes for CASSQAGGQDAGTQYF.

The J gene is TRBJ1-3, the V gene TRBV30; D gene uncertain. V lost 2 bases and J lost 2, with 19 bases in between. Germline lookup yields CDR1 GTSNPN and CDR2 SVGIG (reference sequence). The CDR3 extends over 17 amino acids. CDR3 protein: CAWSRQRSGRTGNTIYF. CDR3 bases: TGTGCCTGGAGTCGCCAGCGCAGCGGCAGGACTGGAAACACCATATATTTT.

V is TRBV11-2 and J is TRBJ2-3; D not certain. The CDR3 has 13 residues. Deletions cut 0 bases from V and 6 bases from J, with 7 bases between. Germline V gene lookup returns CDR1 SGHAT and CDR2 FQNNGV. As DNA, the CDR3 is TGTGCCAGCAGCTTAGACCCCGGGGATACGCAGTATTTT. This translates into CASSLDPGDTQYF.

V and J are TRBV19 and TRBJ2-7; no clear D. V gave up 10 bases and J gave up 3 bases, with 16 bases separating them. Germline V gene lookup returns CDR1 LNHDA and CDR2 SQIVND (reference sequence). The CDR3 is made up of 13 amino acids. In DNA form, the CDR3 reads TGTGCCACCAGAGACACCCGAAACTACGAGCAGTACTTC. This translates into CATRDTRNYEQYF.

The chain employs TRBV9 and TRBJ2-2, with 8 bases lining up with TRBD2. In germline, CDR1 is SGDLS, CDR2 YYNGEE. V was pared by 3 bases and J by 5 bases, with 6 bases of the junction left unmatched. This CDR3 is 15 amino acids long. The CDR3 loop reads CASSATSVGTGELFF. CDR3 DNA: TGTGCCAGCAGCGCGACTAGCGTCGGGACCGGGGAGCTGTTTTTT.

The chain couples TRBV11-2 to TRBJ1-1; possible D gene TRBD1, 5 bases. The germline CDR1 and CDR2 sequences are SGHAT and FQNNGV. Trimming took 5 bases from V and 4 from J, leaving 11 bases between them. The CDR3 totals 13 residues. The CDR3 reads CASSVGLVTEAFF. The CDR3 bases are TGTGCCAGCAGCGTGGGGCTGGTCACTGAAGCTTTCTTT. The variable domain in full, completed from reference TRBV11-2 and TRBJ1-1, reads EAGVAQSPRYKIIEKRQSVAFWCNPISGHATLYWYQQILGQGPKLLIQFQNNGVVDDSQLPKDRFSAERLKGVDSTLKIQPAKLEDSAVYLCASSVGLVTEAFFGQGTRLTVV.

This clone has a single count. This chain links TRBV27 with TRBJ1-1; possibly TRBD1 for D (6 bases). With 5 bases removed from V and 0 bases from J, the gap between germline ends came to 10 bases. The CDR3 length is 14 residues. CDR1 is MNHEY and CDR2 is SMNVEV in the germline V gene (reference sequence). CDR3 sequence: CASSIDRMNTEAFF. Here the CDR3 DNA reads TGTGCCAGCAGTATTGACAGGATGAACACTGAAGCTTTCTTT.

The chain is built from TRBV2 and TRBJ1-1, with D maybe TRBD1 (6 bases). The germline V and J ends were trimmed by 7 bases and 3 bases, with 15 bases remaining between them. The CDR3 length is 14 residues. Germline-derived CDR1 and CDR2 are SNHLY and FYNNEI. CDR3 DNA sequence: TGTGCCAGCAATTCACAGGGAATAGACACTGAAGCTTTCTTT. Translated: CASNSQGIDTEAFF.

The V and J genes are TRBV4-2 and TRBJ2-3; TRBD2 matches at 10 bases. CDR3 length: 15 residues. From germline, CDR1 is LGHNA and CDR2 YNFKEQ. V gave up 0 bases and J gave up 3 bases; unmatched junction bases: 0. The CDR3 reads CASSQELAGTDTQYF. Here the CDR3 DNA reads TGTGCCAGCAGCCAAGAACTAGCGGGGACAGATACGCAGTATTTT.

V is TRBV5-1 and J is TRBJ2-2; TRBD2 is a possible D gene (6 bases). CDR1 and CDR2 from the germline V gene are SGHRS and YFSETQ. Trimming removed 4 bases from V and 0 bases from J, with 16 bases in between. The CDR3 sequence is 17 residues long. The DNA of the CDR3 is TGCGCCAGCAGCGTTACCGCGAGGAGGGCGAACACCGGGGAGCTGTTTTTT. Its protein product is CASSVTARRANTGELFF.

CDR3 in DNA: TGTGCCAGTAGTATTGCAGGGTTGAACACTGAAGCTTTCTTT. This translates into CASSIAGLNTEAFF. The V and J genes are TRBV19 and TRBJ1-1; D is perhaps TRBD1 (5 bases). This CDR3 comprises 14 residues. Deletions cut 3 bases from V and 0 bases from J, with 8 bases between. Germline CDR1 and CDR2: LNHDA and SQIVND (reference sequence).

This sequence joins TRBV5-1 and TRBJ2-5, with 7 bases lining up with TRBD1. The CDR3 totals 14 residues. The germline V gene encodes CDR1 SGHRS and CDR2 YFSETQ. Losses at the gene ends were 4 bases for V and 1 base for J; bases not matched to a gene: 4. The CDR3 spells CASSVGQLQETQYF. In nucleotides, the CDR3 is TGCGCCAGCAGCGTGGGACAGCTCCAAGAGACCCAGTACTTC. The entire variable domain, with the rest obtained from reference TRBV5-1 and TRBJ2-5, is as follows: KAGVTQTPRYLIKTRGQQVTLSCSPISGHRSVSWYQQTPGQGLQFLFEYFSETQRNKGNFPGRFSGRQFSNSRSEMNVSTLELGDSALYLCASSVGQLQETQYFGPGTRLLVL.

This clone turned up a few times. This sequence joins TRBV5-6 and TRBJ2-1, with D possibly being TRBD1 (6 bases). The V and J ends lost 4 bases and 10 bases respectively, with 24 bases between them. Germline CDR1 is SGHDT and CDR2 is YYEEEE. CDR3 length equals 16 residues. The CDR3 DNA reads TGTGCCAGCAGCCCCGTAGGGGGAACTGGCGTGCAAGAGCAGTTCTTC. Translating gives CASSPVGGTGVQEQFF.

The chain couples TRBV7-6 to TRBJ2-1, with 8 bases that match TRBD2. The CDR3 is made up of 15 amino acids. The trim removed 5 bases at V and 2 bases at J, leaving 5 bases unmatched. Germline V lookup: CDR1 SGHVS, CDR2 FNYEAQ. The CDR3 protein is CASSQRGHTYNEQFF. The CDR3 DNA sequence: TGTGCCAGCAGCCAGCGGGGGCATACCTACAATGAGCAGTTCTTC.

This clone was counted only a few times. Written as DNA, the CDR3 is TGTGCCAGCAGTTCCACAGGGGGTAGGACTGAAGCTTTCTTT. Translating gives CASSSTGGRTEAFF. V gene TRBV6-5 combines with J gene TRBJ1-1, with 8 nucleotides matching TRBD1. This CDR3 comprises 14 residues. Germline-derived CDR1 and CDR2 are MNHEY and SVGAGI. V gave up 4 bases and J gave up 5 bases; unmatched junction bases: 6.

The chain has TRBV4-1 and TRBJ2-1; maybe TRBD1 (6 bases). Trimming took 1 base from V and 3 from J, leaving 10 bases between them. The germline gives CDR1 MGHRA, CDR2 YSYEKL. This CDR3 is built from 15 residues. DNA for the CDR3: TGCGCCAGCAGCCAAGCGTCAGGGGACTACAATGAGCAGTTCTTC. Translation: CASSQASGDYNEQFF.

V and J are TRBV5-6 and TRBJ2-1, with D perhaps matching TRBD1 (6 bases). Trimming removed 2 bases at V and 0 bases at J, with 9 bases between. The CDR3 contains 15 residues. The germline V gene encodes CDR1 SGHDT and CDR2 YYEEEE. This CDR3 is CASSFRGGSYNEQFF. As DNA, the CDR3 is TGTGCCAGCAGCTTTCGAGGGGGCTCCTACAATGAGCAGTTCTTC.

J is TRBJ1-2 and V is TRBV5-1; TRBD1 aligns across 10 bases. Germline values: CDR1 SGHRS, CDR2 YFSETQ. V shed 4 bases and J 8 bases; nucleotides not matched to a gene: 11. The CDR3 runs to 15 residues. This CDR3 is CASSIQPGTGAGYTF. CDR3 nucleotide sequence: TGCGCCAGCAGCATTCAGCCTGGGACAGGGGCCGGCTACACCTTC. Supplemented by reference TRBV5-1 and TRBJ1-2, the full variable domain reads KAGVTQTPRYLIKTRGQQVTLSCSPISGHRSVSWYQQTPGQGLQFLFEYFSETQRNKGNFPGRFSGRQFSNSRSEMNVSTLELGDSALYLCASSIQPGTGAGYTFGSGTRLTVV.